This T cell receptor (beta chain) derives from a study of blood T cell repertoires in COVID-19. This clone was recorded a few times. TCRdb's copy holds only in-frame clones and misses some; the assay was immunoSEQ multiplex PCR. The data show approximately 200,000 clones, 70% to 85% seen once. This CDR3 is 13 amino acids long. Germline lookup yields CDR1 LNHDA and CDR2 SQIVND (reference sequence). The V gene lost 7 bases and the J gene lost 0 bases, with 10 bases spanning the gap. The receptor's source is a middle-aged woman with acute COVID-19. Sequencing was performed on PBMCs or T cells enriched from blood (not recorded which). The genes are TRBV19 and TRBJ2-7; D is possibly TRBD1 (5 bases). The CDR3 loop reads CASNLGPSYEQYF. As DNA, the CDR3 is TGTGCCAGTAATCTGGGGCCCTCCTACGAGCAGTACTTC.